A selection of T cell receptor beta chains follows, all from one sample in a study of long-term antiretroviral therapy in people with HIV. TCRdb's copy holds only in-frame clones and misses some; the assay was immunoSEQ multiplex PCR. In the table there are around 13,000 clones, 88% of which are singletons. The source material was unsorted PBMCs, sampled 2.1 years after starting antiretroviral therapy. These receptors were collected from a woman between 40 and 55 years old with HIV. The CDR3 runs from the conserved cysteine through the conserved F or W. A D gene is named only where the DNA matches it firmly. Clone sizes are given selectively: once, few, many, or a class where the clone is expanded.

V: TRBV6-6; size: .; D: .; J: TRBJ1-6; DNA: TGTGCCAGCAGGCAGGGAGGGTCACCCCTCCACTTT; CDR3: CASRQGGSPLHF
V: TRBV6-6; size: .; D: .; J: TRBJ1-2; DNA: TGTGCCAGCACGCGGGGGGATGGCTACACCTTC; CDR3: CASTRGDGYTF
V: TRBV5-1; size: .; D: .; J: TRBJ2-5; DNA: TGCGCCAGCAGCTCCGGAGGGGGGATGGAGACCCAGTACTTC; CDR3: CASSSGGGMETQYF
V: TRBV7-9; size: .; D: .; J: TRBJ1-1; DNA: TGTGCCAGCAGCTTCGGCAAAGTCACTGAAGCTTTCTTT; CDR3: CASSFGKVTEAFF
V: TRBV6-1; size: .; D: .; J: TRBJ2-4; DNA: TGTGCCAGCAGTGAGGTAGCCAAAAATATTCAGTACTTC; CDR3: CASSEVAKNIQYF
V: TRBV5-4; size: .; D: TRBD1; J: TRBJ1-1; DNA: TGTGCCAGCAACAACTCCCCGTTTGGAGACAGGGGCACTGAAGCTTTCTTT; CDR3: CASNNSPFGDRGTEAFF
V: TRBV9; size: .; D: .; J: TRBJ1-2; DNA: TGTGCCAGCAGCGTAGGGCCGGAGCCTCTAGGCTACACCTTC; CDR3: CASSVGPEPLGYTF
V: TRBV5-4; size: .; D: .; J: TRBJ1-1; DNA: TGTGCCAGCAAGGCCCCACCGAACACTGAAGCTTTCTTT; CDR3: CASKAPPNTEAFF
V: TRBV4-1; size: .; D: .; J: TRBJ1-1; DNA: TGCGCCAGCAGCCAAGTCTTAAGGGGTCGGACTGAAGCTTTCTTT; CDR3: CASSQVLRGRTEAFF
V: TRBV10-3; size: .; D: .; J: TRBJ1-1; DNA: TGTGCCATCAGTGAGTCCCCATGGACAGTCTCTGAAGCTTTCTTT; CDR3: CAISESPWTVSEAFF
V: TRBV29-1; size: .; D: .; J: TRBJ1-4; DNA: TGCAGCGCTAGACTCCAGGGGTTAGAAAAACTGTTTTTT; CDR3: CSARLQGLEKLFF
V: TRBV7-8; size: .; D: .; J: TRBJ1-5; DNA: TGTGCCAGCAGCGCATACAGGATCCCAAGCAATCAGCCCCAGCATTTT; CDR3: CASSAYRIPSNQPQHF
V: TRBV19; size: once; D: TRBD2; J: TRBJ2-5; DNA: TGTGCCAGTAGTTTAGCGGGGCGAGAGACCCAGTACTTC; CDR3: CASSLAGRETQYF
V: TRBV14; size: .; D: .; J: TRBJ2-7; DNA: TGTGCCAGCAGCCAAGAGACGTTCGGGTGGGGGCAGTACTTC; CDR3: CASSQETFGWGQYF
V: TRBV5-4; size: .; D: .; J: TRBJ1-1; DNA: TGTGCCAGCAGCCGACAGGCCACTGAAGCTTTCTTT; CDR3: CASSRQATEAFF
V: TRBV23-1; size: .; D: .; J: TRBJ1-1; DNA: TGCGCCAGCAGTCAATCACTCGGGGGATGGGGTCCTTTAACTGAAGCTTTCTTT; CDR3: CASSQSLGGWGPLTEAFF
V: TRBV9; size: .; D: TRBD1; J: TRBJ2-5; DNA: TGTGCCAGCAGCGGCGGGACAGGGTCAGAGACCCAGTACTTC; CDR3: CASSGGTGSETQYF
V: TRBV18; size: .; D: TRBD2; J: TRBJ2-7; DNA: TGTGCCAGCTCACCACGCGGGGGTGGCTCCTACGAGCAGTACTTC; CDR3: CASSPRGGGSYEQYF
V: TRBV6-6; size: .; D: TRBD1; J: TRBJ1-1; DNA: TGTGCCTCAACAGGGGGCCCCCTTAACACTGAAGCTTTCTTT; CDR3: CASTGGPLNTEAFF
V: TRBV29-1; size: .; D: .; J: TRBJ1-1; DNA: TGCAGCGTTAGCACCCGGGGCAGCGGAGACGTTGGGACTGAAGCTTTCTTT; CDR3: CSVSTRGSGDVGTEAFF
V: TRBV19; size: .; D: .; J: TRBJ1-2; DNA: TGTGCCAGTAGTATGGGGCAGGCCTATGGCTACACCTTC; CDR3: CASSMGQAYGYTF
V: TRBV5-5; size: .; D: .; J: TRBJ1-2; DNA: TGTGCCAGCAGCCCGGAAGCGGGGAGTACGGGCTACACCTTC; CDR3: CASSPEAGSTGYTF
V: TRBV5-4; size: .; D: TRBD1; J: TRBJ2-2; DNA: TGTGCCAGCAGCTTGCGTTGGGACAGCGCGAACACCGGGGAGCTGTTTTTT; CDR3: CASSLRWDSANTGELFF
V: TRBV19; size: .; D: .; J: TRBJ1-2; DNA: TGTGCCAGTAGTAAGTGGGGACCCTATGGCTACACCTTC; CDR3: CASSKWGPYGYTF
V: TRBV5-6; size: .; D: TRBD2; J: TRBJ2-3; DNA: TGTGCCAGCAGCTTGATATTCGGGGGGGCTTGGACAGATACGCAGTATTTT; CDR3: CASSLIFGGAWTDTQYF
V: TRBV7-9; size: .; D: TRBD2; J: TRBJ2-5; DNA: TGTGCCAGCAGCTTAGTGGGCTCGGGACTAGCAGAGACCCAGTACTTC; CDR3: CASSLVGSGLAETQYF
V: TRBV5-8; size: .; D: .; J: TRBJ1-2; DNA: TGTGCCAGCAGCCCTGGGACGGCCTTCCGGTATGGCTACACCTTC; CDR3: CASSPGTAFRYGYTF
V: TRBV30; size: .; D: TRBD2; J: TRBJ2-3; DNA: TGTGCCTGGAGTGTGGCGGGGGGGACAGATACGCAGTATTTT; CDR3: CAWSVAGGTDTQYF
V: TRBV7-3; size: .; D: .; J: TRBJ2-5; DNA: TGTGCCAGCAGCTTAATAGCCGGGGCAGAGACCCAGTACTTC; CDR3: CASSLIAGAETQYF
V: TRBV6-5; size: .; D: TRBD2; J: TRBJ2-2; DNA: TGTGCCAGTCTGGCCACTAGCGGGGGCACCGGGGAGCTGTTTTTT; CDR3: CASLATSGGTGELFF
V: TRBV18; size: .; D: .; J: TRBJ2-3; DNA: TGTGCCAGCTCACCGGGGGGGGCCGATACGCAGTATTTT; CDR3: CASSPGGADTQYF